This TCR beta chain was captured by sequencing in a study of T cell responses to AZD1222 COVID-19 vaccine. General study points: In all cases, repertoires were sampled only after the peak T cell response. Dominant CD4 TCR responses targeted spike regions 160-218 and 743-854.

Data came from immunoSEQ multiplex PCR; TCRdb stores just in-frame clones and leaves some out. The table records about 140,000 clones, approximately 92% of them present only once. Per the germline V gene, CDR1 is SGHNT and CDR2 is YYREEE (reference sequence). CDR3 length: 15 residues. Trimming removed 4 bases from V and 5 bases from J; junction bases left unmatched: 11. In regard to this clone: The target antigen is unknown.

This chain uses TRBV5-4 with TRBJ1-1; 7 positions match TRBD1. The receptor comes from an adult in good health. Sequenced here: peripheral blood, sampled on day 0 of AZD1222 vaccination. DNA of the CDR3: TGTGCCAGCAGCCCCCCAAGCAGGGGGGGGACTGAAGCTTTCTTT. Translating it yields CASSPPSRGGTEAFF.